Listed here are 7 T cell receptor beta chains from one sample, sequenced in a study of blood T cell repertoires in COVID-19. Data came from immunoSEQ multiplex PCR; TCRdb stores just in-frame clones and leaves some out. Seen here are about 180,000 clones, approximately 90% observed once, and the top ten hold under 4.5%. The sequencing sample was made of peripheral blood. These receptors all come from a woman in her 30s with acute or convalescent COVID-19.

The rearrangement joins TRBV15 to TRBJ1-3; D gene uncertain. The CDR3 is 13 residues long. Germline V gives CDR1 LNHNV, CDR2 YYDKDF (reference sequence). Trimming removed 0 bases from V and 6 bases from J, with 6 bases in between. The chain's CDR3 is CATSRDLENTIYF. CDR3 coding DNA: TGTGCCACCAGCAGAGACTTAGAAAACACCATATATTTT. Complete variable domain (other parts from reference TRBV15 and TRBJ1-3): DAMVIQNPRYQVTQFGKPVTLSCSQTLNHNVMYWYQQKSSQAPKLLFHYYDKDFNNEADTPDNFQSRRPNTSFCFLDIRSPGLGDTAMYLCATSRDLENTIYFGEGSWLTVV.

This clone has just a few counts. V is TRBV5-5 and J is TRBJ1-1; D remains unclear. This CDR3 is built from 13 residues. Deletions cut 3 bases from V and 1 base from J, with 7 bases between. CDR1 SGHKS and CDR2 YYEKEE come from the germline V gene (reference sequence). The chain's CDR3 is CASSSDWNTEAFF. CDR3 DNA: TGTGCCAGCAGCTCTGACTGGAACACTGAAGCTTTCTTT.

The chain uses TRBV4-2 and TRBJ2-7, with D uncertain. CDR3 size: 15 residues. The V gene's germline CDR1 is LGHNA and CDR2 YNFKEQ. V lost 4 bases and J 7 bases, leaving 20 bases between the germline ends. The CDR3 here is CASSPRPRHASEQYF. The CDR3 nucleotides read TGTGCCAGCAGCCCCCGTCCTAGGCACGCCAGTGAGCAGTACTTC.

This clone came up many times. The chain uses TRBV11-2 and TRBJ2-2, with a weak D call TRBD2 (6 bases). Germline-derived CDR1 and CDR2 are SGHAT and FQNNGV. Trimming removed 8 bases from V and 6 bases from J, with 10 bases in between. The CDR3 extends over 12 amino acids. The CDR3 sequence: CASGRSPGELFF. CDR3 nucleotide sequence: TGTGCCAGCGGGAGGTCCCCCGGGGAGCTGTTTTTT. Full variable domain (remainder filled in from reference TRBV11-2 and TRBJ2-2): EAGVAQSPRYKIIEKRQSVAFWCNPISGHATLYWYQQILGQGPKLLIQFQNNGVVDDSQLPKDRFSAERLKGVDSTLKIQPAKLEDSAVYLCASGRSPGELFFGEGSRLTVL.

The chain has TRBV11-2 and TRBJ2-3; TRBD2 might be the D (6 bases). The CDR3 consists of 15 residues. Germline V gene lookup returns CDR1 SGHAT and CDR2 FQNNGV. With 1 base removed from V and 0 bases from J, the gap between germline ends came to 8 bases. In DNA, the CDR3 is TGTGCCAGCAGCTTAGTCGGGGGTAGCACAGATACGCAGTATTTT. Its translation: CASSLVGGSTDTQYF.

The CDR3 DNA reads TGTGCCACCTGGCAGATATATGGCTACACCTTC. Translation: CATWQIYGYTF. This chain connects TRBV6-5 to TRBJ1-2, with unresolved D. CDR3 length equals 11 residues. Trimming left V 10 bases short and J 5 bases short, with 11 bases between. Germline CDR1 MNHEY, CDR2 SVGAGI.

The V gene is TRBV5-6, the J gene TRBJ2-3; 13 nucleotides agree with TRBD2. CDR3 length: 16 residues. The J segment lost 3 bases and the V segment lost 5 bases, leaving 6 bases of the junction unmatched. Germline V CDR1 and CDR2: SGHDT, YYEEEE. CDR3 loop: CASREGLAGRTDTQYF. The CDR3 DNA sequence: TGTGCCAGCAGGGAGGGACTAGCGGGAAGGACAGATACGCAGTATTTT. The full variable domain, its missing parts supplied by reference TRBV5-6 and TRBJ2-3, is DAGVTQSPTHLIKTRGQQVTLRCSPKSGHDTVSWYQQALGQGPQFIFQYYEEEERQRGNFPDRFSGHQFPNYSSELNVNALLLGDSALYLCASREGLAGRTDTQYFGPGTRLTVL.